This is a list of T cell receptor beta chains from one sample in a study of OX40 agonist ivuxolimab in advanced cancers. Sequencing used immunoSEQ multiplex PCR; TCRdb keeps in-frame clones, though not all of them. The sample includes about 59,000 clones, roughly 84% of them seen just once. The source material was CD4+ or CD8+ T cells sorted from blood, sampled in a trial of the OX40 agonist ivuxolimab. Every receptor here comes from an adult with an advanced solid tumor such as melanoma, head and neck, liver or kidney cancer. Each CDR3 is given with its conserved first and last residue. Fields, in order: clone size, J gene, V gene, D gene, CDR3 DNA, CDR3 protein. A D gene is named only where the DNA matches it firmly. Rows give clone size only sometimes, using once, few, many, or a class for an expanded clone.

>NA|TRBJ2-3|TRBV6-1|NA
TGTGCCAGCAGTGAAACTAGGGGGGTTGGCACAGATACGCAGTATTTT
CASSETRGVGTDTQYF
>NA|TRBJ2-4|TRBV21-1|NA
TGTGCCAGCAGCTCCGAAAAGGTCCAGGGGGCCAGGGGCAAAAACATTCAGTACTTC
CASSSEKVQGARGKNIQYF
>NA|TRBJ2-1|TRBV7-2|TRBD2
TGTGCCAGCAGCTTAGTTGCTAGCGGGGGCTCCTACAATGAGCAGTTCTTC
CASSLVASGGSYNEQFF
>NA|TRBJ1-2|TRBV15|NA
TGTGCCACCCGGAAACGCTGGGGGGGCTATGGCTACACCTTC
CATRKRWGGYGYTF
>NA|TRBJ1-1|TRBV5-4|NA
TGTGCCCTTTCCCGGGGCGTGAACACTGAAGCTTTCTTT
CALSRGVNTEAFF
>NA|TRBJ1-1|TRBV7-9|NA
TGTGCCAGCAGCTCCCGGTGGAACACTGAAGCTTTCTTT
CASSSRWNTEAFF
>NA|TRBJ1-1|TRBV12-5|NA
TGTGCTAGTAATGGGGCGGCGGGCACTGAAGCTTTCTTT
CASNGAAGTEAFF
>NA|TRBJ2-1|TRBV18|NA
TGTGCCAGCTCACCCCTTCCGGGACCCGGGGGCAATGAGCAGTTCTTC
CASSPLPGPGGNEQFF
>NA|TRBJ2-3|TRBV7-9|TRBD1
TGTGCCAGCAGCTTAAGTCGGGGACAGGGCTCTCCAGATACGCAGTATTTT
CASSLSRGQGSPDTQYF
>NA|TRBJ2-7|TRBV10-3|NA
TGTGCCATCAGACAGGGAAGAGGCTCCTACGAGCAGTACTTC
CAIRQGRGSYEQYF
>NA|TRBJ1-2|TRBV11-3|NA
TGTGCCAGCAGCTCACGGAGTCCCTATGGCTACACCTTC
CASSSRSPYGYTF
>few|TRBJ1-2|TRBV6-6|NA
TGTGCCAGCAGGACCGGGACCGCCCATGGCTACACCTTC
CASRTGTAHGYTF
>NA|TRBJ2-5|TRBV18|NA
TGTGCCAGCTCACCAGTGACAGCCCAAGAGACCCAGTACTTC
CASSPVTAQETQYF
>NA|TRBJ2-7|TRBV5-1|TRBD1
TGCGCCAGCAGCTTGGAGTGGCAGGGGGCGGGCGAGCAGTACTTC
CASSLEWQGAGEQYF
>few|TRBJ2-7|TRBV5-1|TRBD1
TGCGCCAGCAGCCCCGGAGGACAGGGGGCGCGGGAGCAGTACTTC
CASSPGGQGAREQYF
>NA|TRBJ2-3|TRBV7-9|NA
TGTGCCAGCAGCTTAGGCGGACCAGATACGCAGTATTTT
CASSLGGPDTQYF
>NA|TRBJ2-1|TRBV11-3|TRBD1
TGTGCCAGCAGCTTAGGGACAGGGGGGGTAGAGTACAATGAGCAGTTCTTC
CASSLGTGGVEYNEQFF
>few|TRBJ2-5|TRBV7-2|NA
TGTGCCAGCAGCCCGGTGCAAGAGACCCAGTACTTC
CASSPVQETQYF
>NA|TRBJ1-2|TRBV30|TRBD1
TGTGCCTGGACCACCTACTACAGGGGAATATCGGGCGGCTACACCTTC
CAWTTYYRGISGGYTF
>few|TRBJ1-2|TRBV7-3|NA
TGTGCCAGCAGCCCTGGGCCCGACTATGGCTACACCTTC
CASSPGPDYGYTF
>NA|TRBJ2-3|TRBV2|TRBD2
TGTGCCAGCAGCGGGACTAGCGGCCCTTCCCGGGATTTT
CASSGTSGPSRDF
>NA|TRBJ1-5|TRBV27|NA
TGTGCCAGCAGTTTATCGGGCGGGCTGGAGTATAGCAATCAGCCCCAGCATTTT
CASSLSGGLEYSNQPQHF
>NA|TRBJ2-1|TRBV11-3|NA
TGTGCCAGCAGCTTAGATACAGAATACAATGAGCAGTTCTTC
CASSLDTEYNEQFF
>once|TRBJ2-7|TRBV7-7|TRBD2
TGTGCCAGCAGCTTAAGGACTAGTGGCGAGCAGTACTTC
CASSLRTSGEQYF
>NA|TRBJ2-5|TRBV7-9|NA
TGTGCCAGCAGCTTACTATCCGACAGGCAAGAGACCCAGTACTTC
CASSLLSDRQETQYF
>NA|TRBJ2-5|TRBV11-3|NA
TGTGCCAGCAGCCTCGGGAGTAGCGAGGAGACCCAGTACTTC
CASSLGSSEETQYF
>NA|TRBJ1-1|TRBV11-2|NA
TGTGCCAGCAGCTTAGGTCCGGGAGACACTGAAGCTTTCTTT
CASSLGPGDTEAFF
>NA|TRBJ2-7|TRBV30|TRBD1
TGTGCCTGGAGGGGGGGGGCGGACAGGGGTTTCTCCTACGAGCAGTACTTC
CAWRGGADRGFSYEQYF
>NA|TRBJ2-7|TRBV5-4|NA
TGTGCCAGCAGCTTCTCGTCTCGCTTAGCGGTCTCCTACGAGCAGTACTTC
CASSFSSRLAVSYEQYF
>NA|TRBJ1-4|TRBV5-1|NA
TGCGCCAGCAGCTTGGATGGGGAGGTTCGTGAAAAACTGTTTTTT
CASSLDGEVREKLFF
>NA|TRBJ2-3|TRBV2|NA
TGTGCCAGCAGTGCTCGGGACCGCACAGATACGCAGTATTTT
CASSARDRTDTQYF
>NA|TRBJ1-2|TRBV11-2|TRBD1
TGTGCCAGCAGCCTTGGGGTTAGGGACAGATCTAAAAACTATGGCTACACCTTC
CASSLGVRDRSKNYGYTF
>NA|TRBJ1-4|TRBV5-1|NA
TGCGCCAGCAGCTTGGGTAGCAGGGAAAAACTGTTTTTT
CASSLGSREKLFF
>NA|TRBJ2-5|TRBV2|NA
TGTGCCAGCAGTGAAGTTTCCGGGCAAGAGACCCAGTACTTC
CASSEVSGQETQYF
>once|TRBJ2-3|TRBV5-4|NA
TGTGCCAGCAGCTTGGAGGAGTCAGATACGCAGTATTTT
CASSLEESDTQYF
>NA|TRBJ1-4|TRBV6-6|NA
TGTGCCAGCAGTTACTCGGGCTTAGACGAAAAACTGTTTTTT
CASSYSGLDEKLFF
>NA|TRBJ1-2|TRBV11-2|TRBD1
TGTGCCAGCAGCTTAGATCTGGACAGGGCTATTGAAGGCTACACCTTC
CASSLDLDRAIEGYTF
>NA|TRBJ2-2|TRBV5-1|NA
TGCGCCAGCAGCTTGGTAGGCGGATCCGGGGAGCTGTTTTTT
CASSLVGGSGELFF
>NA|TRBJ1-5|TRBV27|NA
TGTGCCAGCAGACAGGGTCGCAATCAGCCCCAGCATTTT
CASRQGRNQPQHF
>NA|TRBJ1-6|TRBV6-5|NA
TGTGCCAGCAGCTCAAGGGAGATCGGTTCACCCCTCCACTTT
CASSSREIGSPLHF
>NA|TRBJ1-4|TRBV7-9|NA
TGTGCCAGCAGCGACCCGGGGGTCGGCGATGAAAAACTGTTTTTT
CASSDPGVGDEKLFF
>NA|TRBJ2-7|TRBV10-3|NA
TGTGCCATCAGTGAGTCCCAGGGTCAAAGCTACGAGCAGTACTTC
CAISESQGQSYEQYF
>once|TRBJ2-3|TRBV7-9|NA
TGTGCCAGCAGCCCGGGGAGACTTGGACGTATAGATACGCAGTATTTT
CASSPGRLGRIDTQYF
>once|TRBJ1-2|TRBV30|TRBD1
TGTGCCTGGAGTCCCGGTAGGGGACAGCCCTATGGCTACACCTTC
CAWSPGRGQPYGYTF
>NA|TRBJ2-2|TRBV2|TRBD1
TGTGCCAGCAGTGGCGACAGGGGTCCCGGGGAGCTGTTTTTT
CASSGDRGPGELFF
>once|TRBJ1-6|TRBV6-5|NA
TGTGCCAGCAGTTACCGGGGGGCGGATTCACCCCTCCACTTT
CASSYRGADSPLHF
>NA|TRBJ2-5|TRBV21-1|NA
TGTGCCAGCAGCAAAGCGGGGACAGTCCTACCCCCGGGGGAGACCCAGTACTTC
CASSKAGTVLPPGETQYF
>NA|TRBJ2-3|TRBV5-1|TRBD2
TGCGCCAGCAGCCTCGGACTAGCGAGCCCAGATACGCAGTATTTT
CASSLGLASPDTQYF
>once|TRBJ1-4|TRBV21-1|NA
TGTGCCAGCAGCAAACGTCCGACAGAGGCAACTAATGAAAAACTGTTTTTT
CASSKRPTEATNEKLFF
>NA|TRBJ2-2|TRBV28|NA
TGTGCCAGCAGTCATCCGGGACTCTACCCCTGGGTTGCTCCCGGGGAGCTGTTTTTT
CASSHPGLYPWVAPGELFF
>NA|TRBJ1-5|TRBV28|TRBD1
TGTGCCAGCAGTTTATTAGGGGGCCGGAATCAGCCCCAGCATTTT
CASSLLGGRNQPQHF
>NA|TRBJ1-5|TRBV27|NA
TGTGCCAGCAGGCGGGGGGGTGATCAGCCCCAGCATTTT
CASRRGGDQPQHF
>NA|TRBJ1-3|TRBV27|NA
TGTGCCAGCAGTTTAGGCGGGACTCCCGGAAACACCATATATTTT
CASSLGGTPGNTIYF
>NA|TRBJ2-7|TRBV5-1|NA
TGCGCCAGCAGCTCTGCACAGGCGTCCGAGCAGTACTTC
CASSSAQASEQYF
>NA|TRBJ1-1|TRBV21-1|NA
TGTGCCAGCAGCAAAGCTTCGGGACAGGGTAACGACCCCACTGAAGCTTTCTTT
CASSKASGQGNDPTEAFF
>NA|TRBJ2-7|TRBV30|NA
TGTGCCTGGAGCAATCGACCGGTCATATGGTCCGAGCAGTACTTC
CAWSNRPVIWSEQYF
>NA|TRBJ2-1|TRBV4-3|NA
TGCGCCAGCAGCCAAGAACTCGTAGCCGGTGAGCAGTTCTTC
CASSQELVAGEQFF